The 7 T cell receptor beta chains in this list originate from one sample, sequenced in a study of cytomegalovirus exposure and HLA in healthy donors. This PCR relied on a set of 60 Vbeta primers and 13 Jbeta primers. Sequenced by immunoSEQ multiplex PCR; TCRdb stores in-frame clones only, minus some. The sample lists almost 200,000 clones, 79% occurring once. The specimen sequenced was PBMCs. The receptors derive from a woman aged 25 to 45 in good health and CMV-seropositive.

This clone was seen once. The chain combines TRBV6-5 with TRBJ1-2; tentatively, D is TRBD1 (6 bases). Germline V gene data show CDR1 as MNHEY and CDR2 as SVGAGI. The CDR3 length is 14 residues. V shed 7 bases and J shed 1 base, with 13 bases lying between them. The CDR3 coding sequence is TGTGCCAGCACCCGAAGGGACAATAACTATGGCTACACCTTC. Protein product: CASTRRDNNYGYTF.

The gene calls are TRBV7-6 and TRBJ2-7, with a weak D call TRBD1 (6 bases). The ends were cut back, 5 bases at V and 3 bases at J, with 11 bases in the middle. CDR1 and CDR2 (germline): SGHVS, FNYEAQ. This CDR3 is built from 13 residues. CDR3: CASSQGPLYEQYF. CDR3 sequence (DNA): TGTGCCAGCAGCCAGGGGCCTCTCTACGAGCAGTACTTC. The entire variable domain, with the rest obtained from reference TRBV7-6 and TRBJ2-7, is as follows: GAGVSQSPRYKVTKRGQDVALRCDPISGHVSLYWYRQALGQGPEFLTYFNYEAQQDKSGLPNDRFSAERPEGSISTLTIQRTEQRDSAMYRCASSQGPLYEQYFGPGTRLTVT.

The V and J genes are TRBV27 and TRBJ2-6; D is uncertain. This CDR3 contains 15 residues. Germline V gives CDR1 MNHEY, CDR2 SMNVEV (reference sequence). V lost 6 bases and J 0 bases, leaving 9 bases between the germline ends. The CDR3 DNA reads TGTGCCAGCAGCCGTGTTCGCTCTGGGGCCAACGTCCTGACTTTC. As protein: CASSRVRSGANVLTF.

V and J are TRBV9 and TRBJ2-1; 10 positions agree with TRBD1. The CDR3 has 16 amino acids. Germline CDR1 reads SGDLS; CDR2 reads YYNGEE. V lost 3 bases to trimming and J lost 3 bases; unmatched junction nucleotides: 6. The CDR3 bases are TGTGCCAGCAGCGCCTCCGGGACAGGGGTCTACAATGAGCAGTTCTTC. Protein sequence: CASSASGTGVYNEQFF.

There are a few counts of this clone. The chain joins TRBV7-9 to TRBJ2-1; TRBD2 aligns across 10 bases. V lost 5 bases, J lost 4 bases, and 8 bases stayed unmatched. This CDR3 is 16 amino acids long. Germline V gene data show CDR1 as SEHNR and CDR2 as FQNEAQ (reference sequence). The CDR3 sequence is CASSILAGAGYNEQFF. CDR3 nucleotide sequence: TGTGCCAGCAGCATTCTAGCGGGAGCGGGATACAATGAGCAGTTCTTC.

CDR3 amino acids: CASSPPNTITEAFF. The CDR3 coding sequence is TGTGCCAGCAGCCCCCCAAACACCATCACTGAAGCTTTCTTT. The chain carries TRBV27 and TRBJ1-1; no clear D gene. The CDR3 spans 14 residues. CDR1 is MNHEY and CDR2 is SMNVEV in the germline V gene (reference sequence). The V and J ends lost 6 bases and 4 bases respectively, with 15 bases between them.

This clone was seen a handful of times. CDR3 protein: CASSHPGALPYGYTF. The CDR3 nucleotides read TGCGCCAGCAGCCACCCAGGCGCGCTGCCCTATGGCTACACCTTC. The chain links TRBV4-1 to TRBJ1-2; D call uncertain. Trimming left V 3 bases short and J 4 bases short, with 15 bases between. The CDR3 covers 15 residues. Germline CDR1 is MGHRA and CDR2 is YSYEKL.